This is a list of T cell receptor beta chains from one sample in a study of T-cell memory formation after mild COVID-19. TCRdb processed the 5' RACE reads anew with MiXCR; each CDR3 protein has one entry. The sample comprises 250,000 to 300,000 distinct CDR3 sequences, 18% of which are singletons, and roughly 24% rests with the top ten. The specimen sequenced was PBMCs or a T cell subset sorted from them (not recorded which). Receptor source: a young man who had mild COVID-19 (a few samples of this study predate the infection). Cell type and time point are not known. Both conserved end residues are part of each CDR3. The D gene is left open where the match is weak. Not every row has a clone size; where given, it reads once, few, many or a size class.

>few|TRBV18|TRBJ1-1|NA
TGTGCCAGCTCAAGGGACAAGAACACTGAAGCTTTCTTT
CASSRDKNTEAFF
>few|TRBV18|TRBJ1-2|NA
TGTGCCAGCTCACCACGACAAGCAAACTATGGCTACACCTTC
CASSPRQANYGYTF
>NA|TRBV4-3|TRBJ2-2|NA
TGCGCCAGCAGCCAAATCGGGCACAGTTACACCGGGGAGCTGTTTTTT
CASSQIGHSYTGELFF
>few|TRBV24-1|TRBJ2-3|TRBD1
TGTGCCACCAGTCCTAGAGGCGGGACAGGGTTTCCCACAGATACGCAGTATTTT
CATSPRGGTGFPTDTQYF
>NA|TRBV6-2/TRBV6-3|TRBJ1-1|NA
TGTGCCAGCAGTGGGACGAATCAAGATGAAGCTTTCTTT
CASSGTNQDEAFF
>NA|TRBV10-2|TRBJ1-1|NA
TGCGCCAGCAGTGCCCAGGGCCCTGAAGCTTTCTTT
CASSAQGPEAFF
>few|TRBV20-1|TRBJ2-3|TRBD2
TGCAGTGCCCAGGGGACTAGCGGAAACACAGATACGCAGTATTTT
CSAQGTSGNTDTQYF
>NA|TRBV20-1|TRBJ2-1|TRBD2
TGCAGTGCTAGAGATCCTAGCGGGGGGGCCGGTGAGCAGTTCTTC
CSARDPSGGAGEQFF
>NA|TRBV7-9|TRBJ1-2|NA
TGTGCCAGCAGCTCATCAGGGGATGGCTACACCTTC
CASSSSGDGYTF
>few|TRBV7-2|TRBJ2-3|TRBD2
TGTGCCAGCAGCTTGGGGACTAGCGCCACAGATACGCAGTATTTT
CASSLGTSATDTQYF
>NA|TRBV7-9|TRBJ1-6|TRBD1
TGTGCCAGCAGCCTACATTTGGGCAGGGGGTCTTCACCCCTCCACTTT
CASSLHLGRGSSPLHF
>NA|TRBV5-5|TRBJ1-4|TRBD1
TGTGCCAGCAGCCCGGCCACTGGATCGCTCGACAGGGAAAGGGAAAAACTGTTTTTT
CASSPATGSLDREREKLFF
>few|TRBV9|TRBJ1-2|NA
TGTGCCAGCAGCGGGGGCAGTAGCTATGGCTACACCTTC
CASSGGSSYGYTF
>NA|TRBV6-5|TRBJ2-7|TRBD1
TGTGCCAGCAGCTGGTCCGGGACAGGGCTGGTGGGCGAGCAGTACTTC
CASSWSGTGLVGEQYF
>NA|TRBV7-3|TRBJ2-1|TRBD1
TGTGCCAGCAGCCGAGCTCCGGGACAGGGGGTTGAGCAGTTCTTC
CASSRAPGQGVEQFF
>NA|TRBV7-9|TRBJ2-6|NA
TGTGCCAGCAGCTTAATAGACGGGGGCTCGGGGGCCAACGTCCTGACTTTC
CASSLIDGGSGANVLTF
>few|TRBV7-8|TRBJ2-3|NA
TGTGCCAGCAGCTTAGCGGAGGGGGCCACCACAGATACGCAGTATTTT
CASSLAEGATTDTQYF
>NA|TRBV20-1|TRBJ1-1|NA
TGCAGTGCTAGATCCAGCATGAACACTGAAGCTTTCTTT
CSARSSMNTEAFF
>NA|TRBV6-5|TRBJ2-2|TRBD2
TGTGCCAGCAGGCAGACTAGCGGGGGGAACACCGGGGAGCTGTTTTTT
CASRQTSGGNTGELFF
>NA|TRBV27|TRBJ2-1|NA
TGTGCCAGCAGTATTCCCTACAATGAGCAGTTCTTC
CASSIPYNEQFF
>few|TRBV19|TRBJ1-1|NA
TGTGCCAGTAGTATAACAGGGTCTTTGGGTCCTGAAGCTTTCTTT
CASSITGSLGPEAFF
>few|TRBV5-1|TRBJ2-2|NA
TGCGCCAGCAGCCGCGCCCCTTTCGAAACCGGGGAGCTGTTTTTT
CASSRAPFETGELFF
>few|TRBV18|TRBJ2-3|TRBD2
TGTGCCAGCTCCGTTCAGGCAAGCGGGGGCACAGATACGCAGTATTTT
CASSVQASGGTDTQYF
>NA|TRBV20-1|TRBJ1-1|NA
TGCAGTGCTAGTGAGACCCCGGACAGCTTGAACACTGAAGCTTTCTTT
CSASETPDSLNTEAFF
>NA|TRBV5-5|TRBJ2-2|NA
TGTGCCAGCAGCTTGGGAACCACCGGGGAGCTGTTTTTT
CASSLGTTGELFF
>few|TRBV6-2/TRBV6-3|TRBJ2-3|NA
TGTGCCAGCAGATTACAGGGGACTGATACGCAGTATTTT
CASRLQGTDTQYF
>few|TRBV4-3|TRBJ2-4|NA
TGCGCCAGCAGCCAAGGGAGAGAAGGGAACATTCAGTACTTC
CASSQGREGNIQYF
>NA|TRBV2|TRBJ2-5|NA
TGTGCCAGCAGTGAAGCCCCGACAACAGAGACCCAGTACTTC
CASSEAPTTETQYF
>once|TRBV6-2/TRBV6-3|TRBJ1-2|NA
TGTGCCAGCACCAACCAGAACAGCTACCATATCTATGGCTACACCTTC
CASTNQNSYHIYGYTF
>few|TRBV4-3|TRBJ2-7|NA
TGCGCCAGCAGCCAAGAAATAACGCGAGGATCCCCCTACGAGCAGTACTTC
CASSQEITRGSPYEQYF